This T cell receptor beta chain was found in a study of blood T cell repertoires in COVID-19. Study context: Whether acute or convalescent, the COVID-19 samples came from the United States, Italy and Spain.

The CDR3 consists of 17 residues. In germline, CDR1 is LNHDA, CDR2 SQIVND (reference sequence). Trimming shortened V by 3 bases and J by 4 bases, and 22 bases separated the two germline ends. Individuals aged 18 to 89 years were recruited from fewer than 30 US areas. Participant-reported clinical history was the basis for cohort assignment. As handled by the study authors: How many nucleated cells were present was estimated from reference gene primer amplification. This table comes from immunoSEQ multiplex PCR, and its TCRdb copy is limited to in-frame clones, with some not included. The V and J calls and clone size come from that table; D and trimming were worked out from the DNA. The sample carries tens of thousands of clones, about 75% recorded once.

This receptor was taken from a woman in her sixties who had been exposed to COVID-19. The chain employs TRBV19 and TRBJ2-7; D might be TRBD2 (6 bases). The sample consisted of PBMCs or T cells enriched from blood (not recorded which). The CDR3 DNA reads TGTGCCAGTAGTATGGTCGCGGGAACAGGAATTCCTTACGAGCAGTACTTC. Translated, it gives CASSMVAGTGIPYEQYF.